This entry lists 29 T cell receptor beta chains sequenced from one sample in a study of cytomegalovirus exposure and HLA in healthy donors. 13 Jbeta primers and 60 Vbeta primers were used for the PCR. This table comes from immunoSEQ multiplex PCR, and its TCRdb copy is limited to in-frame clones, with some not included. The sample has around 100,000 clones; 73% are singletons. Sequenced: PBMCs. The receptors derive from a man aged 40-49 years in good health and CMV-seronegative.

The CDR3 coding sequence is TGCGCCAGCAGGCTGACTAGCGGGGGGGCCGATACGCAGTATTTT. It translates to CASRLTSGGADTQYF. J is TRBJ2-3 and V is TRBV4-1; 14 nucleotides match TRBD2. Losses at the gene ends were 6 bases for V and 6 bases for J; bases not matched to a gene: 5. This CDR3 is 15 amino acids long. CDR1 MGHRA and CDR2 YSYEKL come from the germline V gene.

The chain recombines TRBV28 with TRBJ1-5; the D gene is possibly TRBD1 (6 bases). The CDR3 contains 17 residues. V lost 3 bases, J lost 6 bases, and 21 bases lay in between. CDR1 MDHEN and CDR2 SYDVKM come from the germline V gene. CDR3 sequence reads: CASSFRGYRDSSQPQHF. The CDR3 DNA is TGTGCCAGCAGTTTCCGTGGTTACAGGGATTCATCTCAGCCCCAGCATTTT.

This chain connects TRBV28 to TRBJ1-1; 8 nucleotides line up with TRBD1. The CDR3 is 14 amino acids. Germline assignment: CDR1 MDHEN and CDR2 SYDVKM. J gave up 1 base and V 6 bases, and 4 bases lay outside the gene matches. The CDR3 is CASSYRGGNTEAFF. The CDR3 bases are TGTGCCAGCAGCTACAGGGGGGGGAACACTGAAGCTTTCTTT.

This clone appeared a few times. V usage is TRBV4-3 and J usage is TRBJ2-4; TRBD1 is a possible D gene (5 bases). This CDR3 has 12 amino acids. Germline V gene lookup returns CDR1 LGHNA and CDR2 YSLEER. V lost 6 bases, J lost 12 bases, and 15 bases lay in between. The CDR3 bases are TGCGCCAGCAGTCTTAGTAGGGGCCATCAGTACTTC. This codes for CASSLSRGHQYF.

This rearrangement joins TRBV4-2 to TRBJ2-3; D might be TRBD1 (6 bases). The length of the CDR3 is 16 residues. Deletions cut 4 bases from V and 1 base from J, with 15 bases between. The V gene's germline CDR1 is LGHNA and CDR2 YNFKEQ. The DNA for the CDR3 is TGTGCCAGCAGCCTACCGACATACAGGGGCACAGATACGCAGTATTTT. It codes for CASSLPTYRGTDTQYF.

This clone was counted between two and nine times. This sequence joins TRBV5-6 and TRBJ2-6; D may be TRBD2 (5 bases). V lost 3 bases and J 1 base, leaving 14 bases between the germline ends. Germline CDR1 reads SGHDT; CDR2 reads YYEEEE. The CDR3 is made up of 17 amino acids. As DNA, the CDR3 is TGTGCCAGCAGCTCGGCTGCGAGGGTGTCTGGGGCCAACGTCCTGACTTTC. It codes for CASSSAARVSGANVLTF.

The DNA for the CDR3 is TGCGCCAGCAGGGGGACTACAAGGGATTCACCCCTCCACTTT. This translates into CASRGTTRDSPLHF. V is TRBV5-1 and J is TRBJ1-6; perhaps TRBD1 as D (5 bases). CDR1 and CDR2 (germline): SGHRS, YFSETQ. The CDR3 runs to 14 residues. The ends were cut back, 5 bases at V and 8 bases at J, with 14 bases in the middle.

The chain combines TRBV6-5 with TRBJ2-2; no definite D call. There are 13 residues in the CDR3. V lost 8 bases to trimming and J lost 0 bases, with 7 bases between them. CDR1 is MNHEY and CDR2 is SVGAGI in the germline V gene. CDR3 region: CASGLANTGELFF. Here the CDR3 DNA reads TGTGCCAGCGGGCTGGCGAACACCGGGGAGCTGTTTTTT.

The chain uses TRBV7-9 and TRBJ2-5, with D tentatively TRBD1 (6 bases). The length of the CDR3 is 16 residues. CDR1 is SEHNR and CDR2 is FQNEAQ in the germline V gene (reference sequence). With 1 base removed from V and 0 bases from J, the gap between germline ends came to 12 bases. The CDR3 coding sequence is TGTGCCAGCAGCTTAGGGGCAACAGGGTACCAAGAGACCCAGTACTTC. It is translated as CASSLGATGYQETQYF.

The chain recombines TRBV19 with TRBJ1-6; D ambiguous. V was trimmed by 2 bases and J by 3 bases, leaving 5 bases between them. This CDR3 region has 14 residues. Germline V lookup: CDR1 LNHDA, CDR2 SQIVND (reference sequence). In nucleotides, the CDR3 is TGTGCCAGTAGTATACGGGACTATAATTCACCCCTCCACTTT. It encodes CASSIRDYNSPLHF.

This chain joins TRBV4-3 and TRBJ1-1; D uncertain. Germline V gives CDR1 LGHNA, CDR2 YSLEER. This CDR3 region has 15 residues. The V end lost 0 bases, the J end lost 1 base, and 9 bases lay between the germline ends. CDR3 bases: TGCGCCAGCAGCCAAGATCAGGCCGGGAACACTGAAGCTTTCTTT. This translates into CASSQDQAGNTEAFF.

The table lists this clone with a few counts. Other DNA variants within this sample encode the same CDR3. The V and J genes are TRBV5-1 and TRBJ1-1; 7 positions match TRBD1. Germline V CDR1 and CDR2: SGHRS, YFSETQ. The CDR3 length is 14 residues. V shed 0 bases and J 3 bases; nucleotides not matched to a gene: 2. The CDR3 region is CASSLGRGDTEAFF. CDR3 coding DNA: TGCGCCAGCAGCTTGGGCAGGGGGGACACTGAAGCTTTCTTT.

The V and J genes are TRBV6-5 and TRBJ1-6, with TRBD1 matching 7 bases. The CDR3 is 13 residues long. Germline V gives CDR1 MNHEY, CDR2 SVGAGI. With V trimmed by 5 bases and J by 8 bases, 3 bases remained unmatched. The CDR3 coding sequence is TGTGCCAGCAGTACAGGGGACCATTCACCCCTCCACTTT. It specifies CASSTGDHSPLHF.

This clone has more than one count but fewer than ten. The chain employs TRBV28 and TRBJ2-2; 12 nucleotides align to TRBD2. In germline, CDR1 is MDHEN, CDR2 SYDVKM. V trimming: 0 bases; J trimming: 6 bases; junction bases outside the gene matches: 5. CDR3 length equals 17 residues. This chain's CDR3 is CASSLWKLAGGPGELFF. The CDR3 DNA reads TGTGCCAGCAGTTTATGGAAGCTAGCGGGGGGGCCCGGGGAGCTGTTTTTT. Drawing the rest from reference TRBV28 and TRBJ2-2, the complete variable domain is DVKVTQSSRYLVKRTGEKVFLECVQDMDHENMFWYRQDPGLGLRLIYFSYDVKMKEKGDIPEGYSVSREKKERFSLILESASTNQTSMYLCASSLWKLAGGPGELFFGEGSRLTVL.

This clone was detected once. The rearrangement uses TRBV6-6 and TRBJ1-2, with D maybe TRBD1 (5 bases). This CDR3 has 14 amino acids. The V end was cut by 0 bases, the J end by 8 bases, with 13 bases between. Per germline, CDR1 MNHNY and CDR2 SVGAGI (reference sequence). CDR3 residues: CASSYSGQGAGYTF. The CDR3 DNA is TGTGCCAGCAGTTACTCCGGCCAGGGCGCCGGCTACACCTTC.

This rearrangement joins TRBV5-1 to TRBJ1-2; D gene unclear. The germline V gene encodes CDR1 SGHRS and CDR2 YFSETQ. V lost 0 bases, J lost 7 bases, and 10 bases lay in between. The CDR3 has 13 amino acids. The CDR3 bases are TGCGCCAGCAGCTTGGCGTCCACATCTGGCTACACCTTC. It translates to CASSLASTSGYTF.

CDR3 nucleotides: TGTGCCAGCAGTGAAGAGTACAGGGTGGGAGAAAAACTGTTTTTT. It codes for CASSEEYRVGEKLFF. The chain combines TRBV6-1 with TRBJ1-4; TRBD1 is a possible D gene (6 bases). This CDR3 contains 15 residues. Between the trimmed V and J ends, which lost 1 base and 8 bases, there was a span of 14 bases. CDR1 is MNHNS and CDR2 is SASEGT in the germline V gene.

V gene TRBV6-6 combines with J gene TRBJ1-2, with D possibly TRBD1 on 5 matching bases. The CDR3 sequence is 14 residues long. The germline V gene has CDR1 MNHNY and CDR2 SVGAGI (reference sequence). The germline V and J ends were trimmed by 0 bases and 6 bases, with 11 bases remaining between them. The DNA of the CDR3 is TGTGCCAGCAGTTACTCGAGCAGGGAGGATGGCTACACCTTC. As protein: CASSYSSREDGYTF.

V gene TRBV29-1 combines with J gene TRBJ1-1; D is uncertain. V dropped 6 bases and J dropped 1 base, with 15 bases sitting between them. Per germline, CDR1 SQVTM and CDR2 ANQGSEA. This CDR3 comprises 14 residues. The CDR3: CSVREPLGNTEAFF. The CDR3 bases are TGCAGCGTGAGGGAGCCCCTAGGGAACACTGAAGCTTTCTTT.

The gene calls are TRBV19 and TRBJ1-1, with D possibly TRBD1 on 6 matching bases. The CDR3 runs 12 residues. The V and J ends lost 6 bases and 5 bases respectively, with 10 bases between them. Germline loops: CDR1 LNHDA, CDR2 SQIVND (reference sequence). In DNA, the CDR3 is TGTGCCAGTAGGCAGGGGCGGACTGAAGCTTTCTTT. This sequence encodes CASRQGRTEAFF.

This rearrangement joins TRBV7-9 to TRBJ2-5; 11 bases align to TRBD2. The CDR3 extends over 17 amino acids. CDR1 and CDR2 from the germline V gene are SEHNR and FQNEAQ (reference sequence). V shed 1 base and J 0 bases; nucleotides not matched to a gene: 4. The CDR3 DNA follows: TGTGCCAGCAGCTTAGGAATAGCGGGGGGGTACCAAGAGACCCAGTACTTC. It encodes CASSLGIAGGYQETQYF. The variable domain in full, completed from reference TRBV7-9 and TRBJ2-5, reads DTGVSQNPRHKITKRGQNVTFRCDPISEHNRLYWYRQTLGQGPEFLTYFQNEAQLEKSRLLSDRFSAERPKGSFSTLEIQRTEQGDSAMYLCASSLGIAGGYQETQYFGPGTRLLVL.

Only a few counts were recorded for this clone. V gene TRBV6-5 combines with J gene TRBJ1-1; D unclear. CDR3 length: 14 amino acids. V shed 4 bases and J shed 3 bases, with 12 bases lying between them. The germline gives CDR1 MNHEY, CDR2 SVGAGI. CDR3 sequence reads: CASSSSGGHTEAFF. The CDR3 DNA reads as TGTGCCAGCAGTTCTTCCGGAGGGCACACTGAAGCTTTCTTT.

The chain is built from TRBV27 and TRBJ2-7; D not resolved. CDR1 MNHEY and CDR2 SMNVEV come from the germline V gene (reference sequence). This CDR3 contains 12 residues. Trimming stripped 6 bases from V and 5 bases from J, with 11 bases between. DNA for the CDR3: TGTGCCAGCAGCGTCTTCGGAGACGAGCAGTACTTC. It is translated as CASSVFGDEQYF.

The chain is built from TRBV27 and TRBJ1-6; TRBD1 agrees at 8 bases. This CDR3 has 14 residues. Germline CDR1 is MNHEY and CDR2 is SMNVEV (reference sequence). V lost 6 bases, J lost 6 bases, and 4 bases stayed unmatched. Here the CDR3 reads CASRFTGGNSPLHF. The CDR3 DNA reads as TGTGCCAGCAGGTTCACAGGGGGTAATTCACCCCTCCACTTT.

The rearrangement joins TRBV25-1 to TRBJ2-7; possible D gene TRBD2, 6 bases. The CDR3 sequence is 12 residues long. Trimming cost V 4 bases and J 4 bases, with 8 bases left between them. Germline loops: CDR1 MGHDK, CDR2 SYGVNS. CDR3 region: CASSGDSYEQYF. In nucleotides, the CDR3 is TGTGCCAGCAGTGGGGACTCATACGAGCAGTACTTC.

This chain links TRBV5-1 with TRBJ2-7; 8 bases align to TRBD1. V lost 0 bases to trimming and J lost 1 base; unmatched junction nucleotides: 3. The length of the CDR3 is 15 residues. CDR1 and CDR2 from the germline V gene are SGHRS and YFSETQ. The DNA of the CDR3 is TGCGCCAGCAGCTTGGCAGGGGGCGGTTCCTACGAGCAGTACTTC. It codes for CASSLAGGGSYEQYF.

This clone was detected a few times. This rearrangement joins TRBV6-5 to TRBJ2-1, with 7 bases lining up with TRBD1. Trimming at V came to 7 bases and at J to 4 bases, leaving 10 bases not matched to a gene. The CDR3 runs 15 residues. Germline values: CDR1 MNHEY, CDR2 SVGAGI. CDR3 amino acids: CASTLTGDPYNEQFF. The CDR3 nucleotides read TGTGCCAGCACCTTAACAGGGGACCCGTACAATGAGCAGTTCTTC.

This chain connects TRBV30 to TRBJ1-6; unclear D gene. This CDR3 contains 13 residues. V dropped 0 bases and J dropped 5 bases, with 5 bases sitting between them. CDR1 is GTSNPN, CDR2 SVGIG, per germline (reference sequence). CDR3 nucleotides: TGTGCCTGGAGTGTAACAAATAATTCACCCCTCCACTTT. This sequence encodes CAWSVTNNSPLHF.

The rearrangement links TRBV10-3 to TRBJ1-2; the D gene is possibly TRBD1 (5 bases). Germline CDR1 ENHRY, CDR2 SYGVKD. This CDR3 is 14 amino acids long. Trimming stripped 6 bases from V and 0 bases from J, with 11 bases between. Here the CDR3 DNA reads TGTGCCATCAGAGAGCCGGGGGCTAACTATGGCTACACCTTC. This gives the protein CAIREPGANYGYTF.